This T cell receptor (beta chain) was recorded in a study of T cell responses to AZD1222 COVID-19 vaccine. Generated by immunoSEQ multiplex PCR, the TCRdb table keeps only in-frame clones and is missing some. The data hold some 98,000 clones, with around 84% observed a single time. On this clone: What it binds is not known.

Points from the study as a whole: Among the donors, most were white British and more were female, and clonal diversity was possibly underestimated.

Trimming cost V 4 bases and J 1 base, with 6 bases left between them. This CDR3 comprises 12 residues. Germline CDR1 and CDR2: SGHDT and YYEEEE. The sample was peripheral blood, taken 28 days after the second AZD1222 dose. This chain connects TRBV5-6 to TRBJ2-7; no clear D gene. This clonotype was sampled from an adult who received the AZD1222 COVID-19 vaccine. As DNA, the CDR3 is TGTGCCAGCAGCCATGTTTCCTACGAGCAGTACTTC. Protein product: CASSHVSYEQYF. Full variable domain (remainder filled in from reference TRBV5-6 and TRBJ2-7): DAGVTQSPTHLIKTRGQQVTLRCSPKSGHDTVSWYQQALGQGPQFIFQYYEEEERQRGNFPDRFSGHQFPNYSSELNVNALLLGDSALYLCASSHVSYEQYFGPGTRLTVT.